This record looks at one TCR beta chain sequence and its context. Its antigen is as yet unknown. Subsets obtained from CD4+ cells comprised CD45RA+ naive and CD45RA-negative memory cells. Clones were sequenced by immunoSEQ multiplex PCR, and TCRdb holds only the in-frame ones, with some missing. The top ten hold 0.5% to 0.65% of the sample, which has about 990,000 clones, about four fifths seen once. This sample was taken from a study of shared clonotypes between healthy human individuals. Whole-study results and caveats: Estimated richness was generally greater in naive than memory subsets. Specimens sampled were limited to blood, with tissue repertoires likely differing.

The V end lost 4 bases, the J end lost 6 bases, and 19 bases lay between the germline ends. CDR3 length: 14 residues. The V gene's germline CDR1 is GTSNPN and CDR2 SVGIG (reference sequence). Input material: memory CD4+ T cells from PBMCs. Subset meaning: CD45RA-negative fraction. This sequence joins TRBV30 and TRBJ2-7; D possibly uses TRBD1 or TRBD2 (5 bases each). The source of this sequence is a man aged 18-30 years in good health. Some clones in this sample may be carry-over from other donors' samples. The CDR3 bases are TGTGCCTGGAAGACGGGACCGGCATTATTCGAGCAGTACTTC. It specifies CAWKTGPALFEQYF.